Listed below are T cell receptor beta chains from one sample, sequenced in a study of PD-1 blockade in classical Hodgkin lymphoma. The protocol was immunoSEQ multiplex PCR, while the TCRdb copy is restricted to in-frame clones and leaves out a portion. Of about 110,000 clones listed, about nine tenths are singletons. The sample consisted of peripheral blood mononuclear cells (PBMCs), taken before the fourth cycle of nivolumab. These receptors were obtained from a human donor with classical Hodgkin lymphoma. The CDR3 runs from the conserved cysteine through the conserved F or W. D genes are given only for firm matches. Clone size, where shown, is once, few, many, or a class for clones that have expanded.

V	D	size	J	DNA	CDR3
TRBV14	.	.	TRBJ2-7	TGTGCCAGCAGCCCCCGGTCGCTAGCCTACGAGCAGTACTTC	CASSPRSLAYEQYF
TRBV4-2	.	once	TRBJ2-5	TGTGCCAGCAGCCCTTCGGGGGCGGGAAGGCCCCAGTACTTC	CASSPSGAGRPQYF
TRBV6-4	.	.	TRBJ1-1	TGTGCCAGCAGTGACTCGATAGAGGGAACTGAAGCTTTCTTT	CASSDSIEGTEAFF
TRBV20-1	.	.	TRBJ2-7	TGCAGTGCCATTACAGGGATCCGGCAGTACTTC	CSAITGIRQYF
TRBV4-2	TRBD1	.	TRBJ1-1	TGTGCCAGCAGCCAAGATCAGGGGGCGAGGACTGAAGCTTTCTTT	CASSQDQGARTEAFF
TRBV19	.	.	TRBJ2-7	TGTGCCAGTAGTATAGCAGTAACCTACGAGCAGTACTTC	CASSIAVTYEQYF
TRBV28	.	.	TRBJ1-1	TGTGCCAGCAGTTGGAACCCGACAGGAAGGAACACTGAAGCTTTCTTT	CASSWNPTGRNTEAFF
TRBV19	.	.	TRBJ1-1	TGTGCCAGTAGTATTGGGGGGGGCGTAGAAGCTTTCTTT	CASSIGGGVEAFF
TRBV7-7	.	few	TRBJ2-1	TGTGCCAGCAGCTTAACAGAGCACAATGAGCAGTTCTTC	CASSLTEHNEQFF
TRBV6-5	.	.	TRBJ2-1	TGTGCCAGCAAAACCCCTCCCGTCAATGAGCAGTTCTTC	CASKTPPVNEQFF
TRBV11-2	.	few	TRBJ1-1	TGTGCCAGCAGGACGACAGGACCGAACACTGAAGCTTTCTTT	CASRTTGPNTEAFF
TRBV18	.	.	TRBJ1-1	TGTGCCAGCTCACCGGGGGCAGGGCTGCTCGGTTTCTTT	CASSPGAGLLGFF
TRBV28	.	once	TRBJ1-2	TGTGCCAGCAGTTGGGTCGGGAGCTATGGCTACACCTTC	CASSWVGSYGYTF
TRBV11-2	.	.	TRBJ2-3	TGTGCCAGCAGCTCCCGGGACCGGTACACAGATACGCAGTATTTT	CASSSRDRYTDTQYF
TRBV9	.	.	TRBJ2-1	TGTGCCAGCAGCGTAGCCAGCTCCTACAATGAGCAGTTCTTC	CASSVASSYNEQFF
TRBV5-4	TRBD1	.	TRBJ2-3	TGTGCCAGCAGCCAAGGACAGGGAGGATTGGCAGATACGCAGTATTTT	CASSQGQGGLADTQYF
TRBV9	.	.	TRBJ2-2	TGTGCCAGCAGCCTCAGGGGTGGTGGAGGACGAACCGGGGAGCTGTTTTTT	CASSLRGGGGRTGELFF
TRBV18	TRBD1	.	TRBJ2-7	TGTGCCAGCTCACGGACAGGGCCCCCAGAGGACGAGCAGTACTTC	CASSRTGPPEDEQYF
TRBV30	TRBD2	.	TRBJ2-5	TGTGCCTGGAGTGTAACGATTAGCGGGAGGGCCCAGGAGACCCAGTACTTC	CAWSVTISGRAQETQYF
TRBV13	TRBD1	.	TRBJ2-1	TGTGCCAGCAGCCTACAGGGGACCTACAATGAGCAGTTCTTC	CASSLQGTYNEQFF
TRBV11-2	TRBD1	.	TRBJ1-2	TGTGCCAGCAGCCTGGACAGGGATCTTCCCTATAACTATGGCTACACCTTC	CASSLDRDLPYNYGYTF
TRBV11-2	.	.	TRBJ2-3	TGTGCCAGCAGCTTAGGTGTCCTCGACGGCGCAGATACGCAGTATTTT	CASSLGVLDGADTQYF
TRBV10-3	.	.	TRBJ2-2	TGTGCCATCAGTGAGTCAGGGAACACCGGGGAGCTGTTTTTT	CAISESGNTGELFF
TRBV5-1	.	.	TRBJ2-6	TGCGCCAGCAGCTTGGCCGGGTCGTCTGGGGCCAACGTCCTGACTTTC	CASSLAGSSGANVLTF
TRBV30	TRBD2	.	TRBJ2-1	TGTGCCTGTACTCCAATTGGCGGGAGGAGGAATGAGCAGTTCTTC	CACTPIGGRRNEQFF
TRBV5-4	TRBD1	.	TRBJ2-5	TGTGCCAGCAGCTTGGGGCAGGGGGCTTGGGAGACCCAGTACTTC	CASSLGQGAWETQYF
TRBV2	TRBD1	.	TRBJ2-7	TGTGCCAGCAGAGACCGGGACAGGGCTCGGTACGAGCAGTACTTC	CASRDRDRARYEQYF
TRBV6-6	TRBD2	.	TRBJ2-5	TGTGCCAGCAGCATTCCGGGAGGTGGCGAGACCCAGTACTTC	CASSIPGGGETQYF
TRBV7-9	.	.	TRBJ1-3	TGTGCCAGCAGCCCAGTGGGGGCGCATGGAAACACCATATATTTT	CASSPVGAHGNTIYF
TRBV9	.	.	TRBJ1-4	TGTGCCTCCGCGGGGGCGGATGAAAAACTGTTTTTT	CASAGADEKLFF
TRBV14	TRBD1	.	TRBJ2-7	TGTGCCAGCAGCCAGGCAGGGACAGGGCTCCACGAGCAGTACTTC	CASSQAGTGLHEQYF
TRBV4-2	TRBD2	.	TRBJ2-1	TGTGCCAGCAGCCAAGATTCTAGCGGGAGTACCTACAATGAGCAGTTCTTC	CASSQDSSGSTYNEQFF
TRBV2	.	.	TRBJ1-5	TGTGCCAGCAGTGTAGGTGGTGATAGCAATCAGCCCCAGCATTTT	CASSVGGDSNQPQHF
TRBV11-2	.	.	TRBJ2-5	TGTGCCAGCAGCCTATCCGGGAGCGCACAGCAAGAGACCCAGTACTTC	CASSLSGSAQQETQYF
TRBV6-5	.	.	TRBJ2-6	TGTGCCAGCATGTGGGGGGCTGGGGCCAACGTCCTGACTTTC	CASMWGAGANVLTF
TRBV7-9	.	.	TRBJ1-2	TGTGCCAGCAGCTTAGGATACAGGGAGGCTAACTATGGCTACACCTTC	CASSLGYREANYGYTF
TRBV6-5	TRBD1	.	TRBJ1-2	TGTGCCAGCAGAATAGACAGGGGGTGGAACTATGGCTACACCTTC	CASRIDRGWNYGYTF
TRBV9	TRBD1	.	TRBJ1-1	TGTGCCAGCAGCGTCGTAGACAGGGGGCACACTGAAGCTTTCTTT	CASSVVDRGHTEAFF
TRBV6-1	.	.	TRBJ2-2	TGTGCCAGCAGACAGGAACCCAGCACCGGGGAGCTGTTTTTT	CASRQEPSTGELFF
TRBV29-1	.	.	TRBJ1-1	TGCAGCGTTGAAGAGGGACCCGCAGGGACTGAAGCTTTCTTT	CSVEEGPAGTEAFF
TRBV30	TRBD2	once	TRBJ2-3	TGTGCCTGGAGTGTACGGGAGGCCGTCATGACGAATACGCAGTATTTT	CAWSVREAVMTNTQYF
TRBV19	.	.	TRBJ2-7	TGTGCCAGTAGCTGGGACGGTTCCTACGAGCAGTACTTC	CASSWDGSYEQYF
TRBV6-5	TRBD1	.	TRBJ2-3	TGTGCCAGCAGACAGGGGGGCACAGATACGCAGTATTTT	CASRQGGTDTQYF
TRBV5-6	.	.	TRBJ1-4	TGTGCCAGCAGCTTGAGGGGGAGTGAAAAACTGTTTTTT	CASSLRGSEKLFF
TRBV4-1	TRBD2	.	TRBJ2-7	TGCGCCAGCAGCCGTTCTAGCGGGAGGTTGTACGAGCAGTACTTC	CASSRSSGRLYEQYF
TRBV6-6	.	once	TRBJ1-1	TGTGCCAGCAGTAGGACAGCTACTGAAGCTTTCTTT	CASSRTATEAFF